This TCR beta chain was observed in a study of control samples from healthy donors and cancer patients. Germline V gene data show CDR1 as SGHNT and CDR2 as YENEEA. V lost 3 bases to trimming and J lost 3 bases; unmatched junction nucleotides: 3. There are 15 residues in the CDR3. Some clones are missing from TCRdb's copy, which holds only in-frame ones; the method was immunoSEQ multiplex PCR. This table holds roughly 80,000 clones, roughly nine tenths found once. The source of this sequence is a middle-aged man in good health. The V and J genes are TRBV11-3 and TRBJ2-2; 8 bases match TRBD1. The sequencing sample was made of blood. The CDR3 DNA follows: TGTGCCAGCAGCTTGGACAGGGTGGACACCGGGGAGCTGTTTTTT. Encoded protein: CASSLDRVDTGELFF. The entire variable domain, with the rest obtained from reference TRBV11-3 and TRBJ2-2, is as follows: EAGVVQSPRYKIIEKKQPVAFWCNPISGHNTLYWYLQNLGQGPELLIRYENEEAVDDSQLPKDRFSAERLKGVDSTLKIQPAELGDSAVYLCASSLDRVDTGELFFGEGSRLTVL.